This T cell receptor (beta chain) was sequenced during a study of shared clonotypes between healthy human individuals. Study conclusions and caveats: Naive subsets usually exceeded memory subsets in estimated richness.

With regard to this clone: Its antigen is currently unknown.

This CDR3 is built from 14 residues. Germline V CDR1 and CDR2: SGHRS, YFSETQ. Trimming removed 3 bases from V and 5 bases from J, with 15 bases in between. Measured with immunoSEQ multiplex PCR; TCRdb has only the in-frame clones, and not every one. The table has roughly 2 million clones, roughly 94% seen once. The receptor was isolated from a man aged 18 to 29 in good health. V gene TRBV5-1 combines with J gene TRBJ2-7, with a tentative D call TRBD2 (6 bases). What was sequenced was naive CD4+ T cells sorted from blood. The subset denotes: CD45RA+ positively selected. As DNA, the CDR3 is TGCGCCAGCAGCTCGGGACTGCCCGAGGACGAGCAGTACTTC. As protein: CASSSGLPEDEQYF. Full variable domain (missing parts from reference TRBV5-1 and TRBJ2-7): KAGVTQTPRYLIKTRGQQVTLSCSPISGHRSVSWYQQTPGQGLQFLFEYFSETQRNKGNFPGRFSGRQFSNSRSEMNVSTLELGDSALYLCASSSGLPEDEQYFGPGTRLTVT.